This TCR beta chain stems from a study of blood T cell repertoires in COVID-19. Across the whole study: There were acute and convalescent COVID-19 samples, and they came from the United States, Italy and Spain. PBMCs, B-cell-depleted T cells, or T cells provided the cDNA or gDNA that made up the material.

In the source study's methods: Amplification from reference gene primers served as the basis for estimated nucleated cell counts. Some clones are missing from TCRdb's copy, which holds only in-frame ones; the method was immunoSEQ multiplex PCR. V and J calls and clone size are copied from that table; D and trimming were computed from the DNA. The data contain 150,000 to 200,000 clones, more than 75% of them singletons. Trimming removed 2 bases at V and 4 bases at J, with 6 bases between. This CDR3 region has 13 residues. Looked up from germline, CDR1 is KGHSH and CDR2 is LQKENI. This clonotype was sampled from a young man with active or convalescent COVID-19. Source material: peripheral blood. The rearrangement joins TRBV18 to TRBJ1-5; no definite D call. CDR3 sequence (DNA): TGTGCCAGCTCACCATCCGAGAATCAGCCCCAGCATTTT. It yields the protein CASSPSENQPQHF.